These T cell receptor beta chains were read from a single sample in a study of identical twins. TCRdb recomputed calls from the 5' RACE reads with MiXCR, one row per CDR3 protein. The sample includes more than 1.5 million distinct CDR3 sequences, around a third seen only once; the top ten take about 0.25%. Material for sequencing was cord blood. All receptors come from a newborn girl in good health. Each CDR3 is given with its conserved first and last residue. The D gene is left open where the match is weak. Clone size is shown for a subset of rows, as once, few, many or a class of expanded clone.

TRBV6-6	TRBJ1-1	.	TRBD1	TGTGCCAGCAGAAGACAGGGAATAAACACTGAAGCTTTCTTT	CASRRQGINTEAFF
TRBV20-1	TRBJ2-3	.	.	TGCAGTGCTCGGACCAACACAGATACGCAGTATTTT	CSARTNTDTQYF
TRBV9	TRBJ2-1	few	TRBD1	TGTGCCAGCAGCACATATTCCGGGACAGGGGGCAATGAGCAGTTCTTC	CASSTYSGTGGNEQFF
TRBV12-3/TRBV12-4	TRBJ1-1	.	.	TGTGCCAGCTACATAGCCTCTATGAACACTGAAGCTTTCTTT	CASYIASMNTEAFF
TRBV12-5	TRBJ1-2	.	.	TGTGCTAGTGGTTTGGGTTCTGTCCGGGATCCTTATGGCTACACCTTC	CASGLGSVRDPYGYTF
TRBV27	TRBJ2-1	few	.	TGTGCCAGCAGTCCCCTCTTCTACAATGAGCAGTTCTTC	CASSPLFYNEQFF
TRBV7-8	TRBJ2-1	few	.	TGTGCCAGCAGCTATAGGGCCTTCTCCTACAATGAGCAGTTCTTC	CASSYRAFSYNEQFF
TRBV20-1	TRBJ2-5	few	TRBD2	TGCAGTGCTAGCCCTCGGGGACTAGCGGAGCCCCCTCTTTCCTACGTGCAGTACTTC	CSASPRGLAEPPLSYVQYF
TRBV27	TRBJ2-4	.	.	TGTGCCAGCAGTTCCTCTAGTGGAAACATTCAGTACTTC	CASSSSSGNIQYF
TRBV12-3/TRBV12-4	TRBJ2-1	many	TRBD1	TGTGCCAGCAGACGGGCAGGGGGCAATGAGCAGTTCTTC	CASRRAGGNEQFF
TRBV20-1	TRBJ1-5	.	.	TGCAGTGCTAGAGCTCGGGACGGGAGCAATCAGCCCCAGCATTTT	CSARARDGSNQPQHF
TRBV11-2	TRBJ2-1	few	.	TGTGCCAGCAGCTTAGAGTCCTGGGGTGAGCAGTTCTTC	CASSLESWGEQFF
TRBV20-1	TRBJ2-3	few	TRBD2	TGCAGTGCTAGACCAGGTAGCGGGGGTGAAGATACGCAGTATTTT	CSARPGSGGEDTQYF
TRBV29-1	TRBJ1-2	few	TRBD1	TGCAGCGTTGCGGGAGGGGGCGCGGGTGGCTACACCTTC	CSVAGGGAGGYTF
TRBV12-3/TRBV12-4	TRBJ1-1	.	.	TGTGCCAGCAGTCCACGAGGGGGGAGCGCTGAAGCTTTCTTT	CASSPRGGSAEAFF
TRBV21-1	TRBJ2-1	few	.	TGTGCCAGCAGCAAAGGGACAGGGACCTACAATGAGCAGTTCTTC	CASSKGTGTYNEQFF
TRBV28	TRBJ2-1	many	TRBD2	TGTGCCAGCTGGACTAGCGGGAATTCCTACAATGAGCAGTTCTTC	CASWTSGNSYNEQFF
TRBV5-1	TRBJ1-5	few	.	TGCGCCAGCAGCCCTGGCGATGCGGGTGGTCAGCCCCAGCATTTT	CASSPGDAGGQPQHF
TRBV3-1	TRBJ2-5	few	TRBD1	TGTGCCAGCAGCCTTTACGACAGGGAAAGTGGGACCCAGTACTTC	CASSLYDRESGTQYF
TRBV10-3	TRBJ1-2	.	TRBD1	TGTGCCATCAGACCGGGACAGGGATTAGATGGCTACACCTTC	CAIRPGQGLDGYTF
TRBV14	TRBJ2-3	.	.	TGTGCCAGCAGCCGCGCGAGCCCCGGAGATACGCAGTATTTT	CASSRASPGDTQYF
TRBV14	TRBJ2-3	.	.	TGTGCCAGCAGCCATTCGATAGATACGCAGTATTTT	CASSHSIDTQYF
TRBV20-1	TRBJ2-5	few	TRBD2	TGCAGTGCCCCGGGACTATGGGAGACCCAGTACTTC	CSAPGLWETQYF
TRBV20-1	TRBJ1-2	.	.	TGCAGTGCTAGAGATTGGGGGGGGGCCCCTAACTATGGCTACACCTTC	CSARDWGGAPNYGYTF
TRBV25-1	TRBJ2-7	.	TRBD2	TGTGCCAGCAGAGATAGCGGGGGGTACGCTAACGAGCAGTACTTC	CASRDSGGYANEQYF
TRBV20-1	TRBJ1-1	.	.	TGCAGTGCTGGGCCGACCGTTAGGGCAAACACTGAAGCTTTCTTT	CSAGPTVRANTEAFF
TRBV28	TRBJ2-1	few	TRBD2	TGTGCCAGCAGTGACAGGACTAGCGTGAACAATGAGCAGTTCTTC	CASSDRTSVNNEQFF
TRBV7-6	TRBJ2-3	.	.	TGTGCCAGCAGCTTTGGAACCACAGATGCGCAGTATTTT	CASSFGTTDAQYF
TRBV5-1	TRBJ2-7	few	TRBD2	TGCGCCAGCAGCTTGAGACCTCTAGCGGGAGGGGACAATGAGCAGTACTTC	CASSLRPLAGGDNEQYF
TRBV6-2/TRBV6-3	TRBJ2-3	few	TRBD2	TGTGCCAGCAGTTACCGGAGCGGGGGGATCACAGATACGCAGTATTTT	CASSYRSGGITDTQYF
TRBV12-3/TRBV12-4	TRBJ1-6	.	TRBD1	TGTGCCAGCACCAAAGACAGGGGGAATAATTCACCCCTCCACTTT	CASTKDRGNNSPLHF
TRBV2	TRBJ2-2	few	.	TGTGCCAGCGTGGTGGGCTCGAACACCGGGGAGCTGTTTTTT	CASVVGSNTGELFF
TRBV24-1	TRBJ2-5	few	.	TGTGCCACCAGTGGTGACCTAGAGACCCAGTACTTC	CATSGDLETQYF
TRBV4-1	TRBJ2-5	.	.	TGCGCCAGCAGCCAAGATCCCTACATCGGGTTTCCTCCAGAGACCCAGTACTTC	CASSQDPYIGFPPETQYF
TRBV9	TRBJ1-2	few	TRBD1	TGTGCCAGCAGCGCGGGACAGGGCCAACTCTATGGCTACACCTTC	CASSAGQGQLYGYTF
TRBV5-1	TRBJ2-5	.	.	TGCGCCAGCACCTTAGAGGGTTCGGTGACCCAGTACTTC	CASTLEGSVTQYF
TRBV15	TRBJ2-1	few	TRBD1	TGTGCCACCAGCGCCAGAGTAGGACAGGGCGGGAATGAGCAGTTCTTC	CATSARVGQGGNEQFF
TRBV2	TRBJ2-3	few	.	TGTGCCAGCAGCTACACACTAGGACTGGCAGCAGATACGCAGTATTTT	CASSYTLGLAADTQYF
TRBV20-1	TRBJ2-5	few	TRBD2	TGCAGTGCTAGAGACGGGACTAGACGCCAAGAGACCCAGTACTTC	CSARDGTRRQETQYF
TRBV20-1	TRBJ2-5	.	.	TGCAGTGCTAGAAGGGCGATAGAGACCCAGTACTTC	CSARRAIETQYF
TRBV6-6	TRBJ2-7	.	.	TGTGCCAGCTCCCTGGGGGTGTGGGTGGACTACGAGCAGTACTTC	CASSLGVWVDYEQYF
TRBV6-2/TRBV6-3	TRBJ2-3	few	.	TGTGCCAGCAGTTACGGCGGGTCTAGCACAGATACGCAGTATTTT	CASSYGGSSTDTQYF
TRBV7-9	TRBJ2-5	few	.	TGTGCCAGCCGGTCCACGACACCGGTCGGGACCCAGTACTTC	CASRSTTPVGTQYF
TRBV27	TRBJ1-1	.	.	TGTGCCAGCAGTTCTGGCCCTGAAGCTTTCTTT	CASSSGPEAFF
TRBV3-1	TRBJ2-7	.	TRBD2	TGTGCCAGCAGCCAAGAAAGGCTAGCGGGGATGGACGAGCAGTACTTC	CASSQERLAGMDEQYF
TRBV7-2	TRBJ2-7	few	TRBD2	TGTGCCAGCGCCGGGGGGTCCCGGGTCTACGAGCAGTACTTC	CASAGGSRVYEQYF
TRBV7-2	TRBJ1-2	few	.	TGTGCCAGCAGCTTAGCGGCTTTTCGGGGCTACACCTTC	CASSLAAFRGYTF
TRBV3-1	TRBJ1-2	many	.	TGTGCCAGCAGCCAAGCGACGGTCGTTAACTATGGCTACACCTTC	CASSQATVVNYGYTF
TRBV5-6	TRBJ2-3	few	.	TGTGCCAGCAGCTTTAGTAAAGGGACGAGGGATAACCAAAAACTCACAGATACGCAGTATTTT	CASSFSKGTRDNQKLTDTQYF
TRBV20-1	TRBJ2-7	.	TRBD1	TGCAGTGCTAGAACAGGGGGCAGACTCTCCTACGAGCAGTACTTC	CSARTGGRLSYEQYF
TRBV20-1	TRBJ2-7	few	.	TGCAGTGCTCCCCCCGTGGGTAGCTCCTTTTCCTACGAGCAGTACTTC	CSAPPVGSSFSYEQYF
TRBV29-1	TRBJ1-1	few	.	TGCAGCGTTGCGACTGACGGGAACACTGAAGCTTTCTTT	CSVATDGNTEAFF